These 16 T cell receptor beta chains originate from one sample sequenced in a study of cytomegalovirus exposure and HLA in healthy donors. The PCR employed 60 Vbeta primers together with 13 Jbeta primers. The repertoire was sequenced with immunoSEQ multiplex PCR; TCRdb's copy has only in-frame clones and lacks some. The profile shows nearly 110,000 clones, roughly 70% of them singletons. The sequenced sample consisted of PBMCs. All receptors derive from a male donor in good health and CMV-seropositive.

This chain connects TRBV4-3 to TRBJ2-7; D is perhaps TRBD2 (6 bases). With 4 bases removed from V and 7 bases from J, the gap between germline ends came to 20 bases. Germline lookup yields CDR1 LGHNA and CDR2 YSLEER. The CDR3 has 15 amino acids. This CDR3 is CASSPWQEGPWEQYF. In nucleotides, the CDR3 is TGCGCCAGCAGCCCGTGGCAGGAGGGGCCGTGGGAGCAGTACTTC.

Regarding this clone: Other DNA sequences in this specimen translate into the identical CDR3. The chain is built from TRBV4-2 and TRBJ2-7; 7 bases match TRBD1. Germline CDR1 reads LGHNA; CDR2 reads YNFKEQ. Unmatched junction bases numbered 8, after V lost 0 bases and J lost 3 bases. CDR3 size: 16 residues. This CDR3 is CASSQDRSGQDYEQYF. The CDR3 coding sequence is TGTGCCAGCAGCCAAGATAGGAGCGGACAGGACTACGAGCAGTACTTC.

DNA of the CDR3: TGTGCCAGTAGCCAACAGAGCTCCTACAATGAGCAGTTCTTC. Encoded protein: CASSQQSSYNEQFF. V gene TRBV19 combines with J gene TRBJ2-1, with no clear D. The V end was cut by 6 bases, the J end by 0 bases, with 9 bases between. The CDR3 spans 14 residues. CDR1 and CDR2 from the germline V gene are LNHDA and SQIVND (reference sequence).

The rearrangement uses TRBV6-1 and TRBJ2-3; no reliable D call. This CDR3 has 11 amino acids. CDR1 is MNHNS, CDR2 SASEGT, per germline. V lost 1 base and J lost 11, with 7 bases in between. The CDR3 sequence: CASSEDYMQYF. The CDR3 DNA is TGTGCCAGCAGTGAAGACTATATGCAGTATTTT.

The chain carries TRBV18 and TRBJ2-6, with 11 bases that match TRBD1. Germline CDR1 is KGHSH and CDR2 is LQKENI. With V trimmed by 3 bases and J by 2 bases, 0 bases remained unmatched. The CDR3 totals 16 residues. The CDR3 loop is CASSPGQGAGANVLTF. The CDR3 DNA follows: TGTGCCAGCTCACCGGGACAGGGGGCTGGGGCCAACGTCCTGACTTTC.

This chain joins TRBV11-3 and TRBJ2-7; 8 bases agree with TRBD2. The CDR3 is 15 amino acids. The germline gives CDR1 SGHNT, CDR2 YENEEA. J was trimmed by 5 bases and V by 5 bases; bases with no gene match: 11. Here the CDR3 reads CASSPMAGGFHEQYF. CDR3 DNA: TGTGCCAGCAGCCCTATGGCGGGGGGCTTCCACGAGCAGTACTTC.

This chain links TRBV6-5 with TRBJ1-1, with a weak D call TRBD1 (6 bases). Trimming took 2 bases from V and 6 from J, leaving 16 bases between them. CDR1 and CDR2 from the germline V gene are MNHEY and SVGAGI. The CDR3 spans 15 residues. The CDR3 region has the DNA TGTGCCAGCAGTTACCACCCGTACAGGGAAGCTGAAGCTTTCTTT. Protein sequence: CASSYHPYREAEAFF.

This chain connects TRBV7-9 to TRBJ1-1; 9 nucleotides align to TRBD1. The CDR3 covers 15 residues. Germline CDR1 SEHNR, CDR2 FQNEAQ (reference sequence). Trimming took 4 bases from V and 6 from J; bases not matched to a gene: 9. The CDR3, as DNA: TGTGCCAGCAGCTCTCCGGGACAGGGCGGCCCTGAAGCTTTCTTT. Protein product: CASSSPGQGGPEAFF.

The rearrangement uses TRBV19 and TRBJ2-7, with 10 nucleotides matching TRBD1. The junction had 5 bases not matched to a gene; V was cut back by 4 bases and J by 5 bases. The CDR3 is made up of 14 amino acids. Per the germline V gene, CDR1 is LNHDA and CDR2 is SQIVND (reference sequence). CDR3 in DNA: TGTGCCAGTAGTAAGGACAGGGGGTGGAACGAGCAGTACTTC. This codes for CASSKDRGWNEQYF.

In this sample, this clone turned up a few times. The rearrangement joins TRBV7-9 to TRBJ1-2; 7 bases are shared with TRBD1. The CDR3 totals 15 residues. The V gene's germline CDR1 is SEHNR and CDR2 FQNEAQ (reference sequence). With 2 bases clipped from V and 3 bases from J, the junction kept 6 bases outside the gene matches. This CDR3 is CASSLYQGGYYGYTF. The CDR3, as DNA: TGTGCCAGCAGCTTATACCAGGGGGGATACTATGGCTACACCTTC.

The V call is TRBV6-5, the J call TRBJ2-1; 11 bases are a match to TRBD2. The CDR3 length is 15 residues. CDR1 and CDR2 (germline): MNHEY, SVGAGI. The V gene end was trimmed by 7 bases and the J gene end by 9 bases; junction bases not matched to a gene: 11. The CDR3 is CASTNPTSGKGEQFF. In DNA form, the CDR3 reads TGTGCCAGCACCAACCCGACTAGCGGGAAGGGTGAGCAGTTCTTC.

V and J are TRBV2 and TRBJ2-7, with D possibly TRBD1 on 6 matching bases. The CDR3 has 15 amino acids. The germline V gene has CDR1 SNHLY and CDR2 FYNNEI. V was cut by 2 bases and J by 5 bases, with 16 bases left in between. The CDR3 region has the DNA TGTGCCAGCAGTGAAACGGGCAGGGGCCCAGACGAGCAGTACTTC. Protein product: CASSETGRGPDEQYF.

This sequence joins TRBV11-1 and TRBJ2-1, with D perhaps TRBD2 (6 bases). The V gene lost 4 bases and the J gene lost 8 bases, with 18 bases spanning the gap. From germline, CDR1 is SGHAT and CDR2 FQDESV (reference sequence). The CDR3 has 15 amino acids. Here the CDR3 reads CASSSIGGLIDEQFF. CDR3 in DNA: TGTGCCAGCAGCTCGATTGGGGGACTGATCGATGAGCAGTTCTTC.

In this sample, this clone turned up once. The chain joins TRBV12-5 to TRBJ2-3; 13 nucleotides match TRBD2. Germline V CDR1 and CDR2: LGHNT, FRNRAP. CDR3 length: 16 residues. J gave up 2 bases and V 4 bases, and 3 bases lay outside the gene matches. CDR3 residues: CASGSGTSGDTDTQYF. The CDR3 DNA reads TGTGCTAGTGGTTCCGGGACTAGCGGGGACACAGATACGCAGTATTTT.

The chain is built from TRBV5-1 and TRBJ2-7, with 11 bases aligning to TRBD1. V was clipped by 4 bases and J by 5 bases; unmatched bases: 8. The CDR3 runs 15 residues. Germline-derived CDR1 and CDR2 are SGHRS and YFSETQ. The CDR3 spells CASSPGQGAVDEQYF. CDR3 coding DNA: TGCGCCAGCAGCCCTGGACAGGGGGCGGTCGACGAGCAGTACTTC.

In this sample, this clone turned up a few times. The J gene is TRBJ1-1, the V gene TRBV9; no reliable D call. The CDR3 extends over 15 amino acids. Germline assignment: CDR1 SGDLS and CDR2 YYNGEE. The V and J ends lost 3 bases and 10 bases respectively, with 22 bases between them. DNA for the CDR3: TGTGCCAGCAGCGGACGAAGTCGACCTTACGAGGGAGCTTTCTTT. This translates into CASSGRSRPYEGAFF.